This T cell receptor (beta chain) is from a study of T cell repertoires in cytomegalovirus infection (dated by TCRdb to between 2019 and 2020). A note on the overall study: The peptide stimulations were aimed at well-studied HLA-B-restricted epitopes as well as recently identified HLA-C-restricted CMV epitopes, whose presentation resists viral immunomodulation. Donor HLA type was relevant to the analysis, because carriage of CMV infection together with the matching HLA type was indicated by public TCR beta signatures. Points the paper makes about the study in general: In both this cohort and an independent cohort of a few hundred donors, the cumulative frequency of public TCR beta family members distinguished carriers of CMV infection plus the relevant HLA type. The ex vivo response was dominated by HLA-C-restricted CMV-specific TCR beta clonotypes, which also provided the single most frequent clonotype in two of eight donors.

The intended sense of this specimen's treatment or condition label: in vitro stimulation with specific CMV peptide epitopes to enrich CMV-specific T cells. TCRdb records Illumina HiSeq 1500 as the sequencer. Using fastp at Q25 and MiXCR, TCRdb reprocessed the public reads and kept productive beta chains. Rows matching on CDR3 protein sequence are summarized as one entry with the most common DNA and genes. Within this sample are approximately 500,000 distinct CDR3 sequences, with more than 30% of them counted one time only. About 17% of the sample lies in the top ten. V and J are trimmed by 8 bases and 6 bases, and the gene matches miss 18 bases of the junction. The CDR1 and CDR2 encoded by the germline V gene are MNHEY and SVGEGT. Including cysteine and phenylalanine, the CDR3 has 16 amino acids. Only CDR3 DNA remains: 48 bases, in frame from the first base. This clonotype appeared a few times. There is no known antigen for this receptor. Qualities for individual bases were not recorded, and no much larger clone is one base off.

The sequence was obtained from a human donor in good health (CMV status not recorded). Some clones in this sample may be carry-over from other donors' samples. Recombination linked TRBV6-2 or TRBV6-3 to TRBJ2-7; the central 8 bases match TRBD1. The source was cultured PBMCs, collected from culture after CMV antigen stimulation. At the DNA level, the sequence is TGTGCCAGCCTCGACGCAGGGGGCACTATGAATTCCGAGCAGTACTTC. This is translated as CASLDAGGTMNSEQYF.